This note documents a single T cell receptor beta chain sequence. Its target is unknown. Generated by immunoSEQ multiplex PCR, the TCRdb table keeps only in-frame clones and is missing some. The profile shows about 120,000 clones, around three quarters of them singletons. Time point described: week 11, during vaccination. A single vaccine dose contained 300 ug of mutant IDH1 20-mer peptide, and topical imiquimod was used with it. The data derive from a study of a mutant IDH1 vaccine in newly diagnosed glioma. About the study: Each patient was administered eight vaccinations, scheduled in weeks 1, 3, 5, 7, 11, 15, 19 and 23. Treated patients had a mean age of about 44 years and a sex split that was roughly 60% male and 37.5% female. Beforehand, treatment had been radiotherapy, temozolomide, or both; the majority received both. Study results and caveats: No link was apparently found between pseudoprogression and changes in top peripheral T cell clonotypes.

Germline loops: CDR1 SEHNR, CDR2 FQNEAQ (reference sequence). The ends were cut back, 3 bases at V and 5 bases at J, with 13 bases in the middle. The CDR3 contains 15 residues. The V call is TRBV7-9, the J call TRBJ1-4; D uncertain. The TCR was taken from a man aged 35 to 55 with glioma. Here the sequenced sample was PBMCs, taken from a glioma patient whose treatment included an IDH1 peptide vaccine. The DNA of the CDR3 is TGTGCCAGCAGCTTGGAGTGGGGTTACAATGAAAAACTGTTTTTT. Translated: CASSLEWGYNEKLFF.